This T cell receptor (beta chain) was recorded in a study of shared T cell receptors in the human thymus. Losses at the gene ends were 4 bases for V and 0 bases for J; bases not matched to a gene: 14. CDR1 and CDR2 (germline): LGHNT, FRNRAP. The CDR3 covers 19 residues. Some clones are missing from TCRdb's copy, which holds only in-frame ones; the method was immunoSEQ multiplex PCR. The table records 700,000 or so clones, around 85% of them present only once. The sample was also linked to a second study, of human thymus T cells. That publication notes: Donor material was obtained from healthy Finnish infants undergoing corrective surgery for congenital heart defects. From resections taken during corrective heart surgery, the thymus tissue was obtained. There appeared to be biased usage of V and J genes in thymic and blood repertoires. A high degree of thymic repertoire overlap among unrelated individuals was reported in related research.

The chain combines TRBV12-5 with TRBJ2-3, with 9 bases aligning to TRBD2. The TCR comes from a girl less than two years old with a congenital heart defect. The material sequenced was thymocytes. The CDR3 DNA follows: TGTGCTAGTGGTTGGCTAGCGGGACACGACACCCCTAGCACAGATACGCAGTATTTT. Protein product: CASGWLAGHDTPSTDTQYF.